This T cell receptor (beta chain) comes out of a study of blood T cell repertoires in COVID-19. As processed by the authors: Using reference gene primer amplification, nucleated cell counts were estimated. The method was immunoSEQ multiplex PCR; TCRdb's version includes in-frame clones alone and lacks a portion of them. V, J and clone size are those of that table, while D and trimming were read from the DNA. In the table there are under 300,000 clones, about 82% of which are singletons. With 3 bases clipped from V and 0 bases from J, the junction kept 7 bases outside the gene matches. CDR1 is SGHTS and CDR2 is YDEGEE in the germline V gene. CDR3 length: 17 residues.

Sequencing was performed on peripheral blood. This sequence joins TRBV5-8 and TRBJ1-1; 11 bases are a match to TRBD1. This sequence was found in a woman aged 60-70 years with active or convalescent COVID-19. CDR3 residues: CASSSWDRGALNTEAFF. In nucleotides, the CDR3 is TGTGCCAGCAGCTCCTGGGACAGGGGGGCCCTGAACACTGAAGCTTTCTTT.